A selection of T cell receptor beta chains follows, all from one sample in a study of control samples from healthy donors and cancer patients. Data came from immunoSEQ multiplex PCR; TCRdb stores just in-frame clones and leaves some out. The table shows a few hundred thousand clones, with around 90% occurring only once. The sequenced sample consisted of PBMCs. These receptors came from a man aged 35 to 55 with head and neck cancer. Each CDR3 is given with its conserved first and last residue. Fields, in order: V gene, D gene, J gene, clone size, CDR3 protein, CDR3 DNA. A D gene is named only where the DNA matches it firmly. Not every row has a clone size; where given, it reads once, few, many or a size class.

>TRBV5-6|TRBD1|TRBJ1-2|once
CASSYTGTDNYGYTF
TGTGCCAGCAGCTACACCGGGACAGACAACTATGGCTACACCTTC
>TRBV6-2/TRBV6-3|.|TRBJ2-1|.
CASSYSIDGRQSYGNEQFF
TGTGCCAGCAGTTACTCGATTGACGGTAGACAGAGTTATGGTAATGAGCAGTTCTTC
>TRBV5-6|.|TRBJ2-5|.
CASSLVGAGRQETQYF
TGTGCCAGCAGCTTGGTCGGGGCGGGGCGTCAAGAGACCCAGTACTTC
>TRBV28|TRBD2|TRBJ2-2|.
CASSPLAETNTGELFF
TGTGCCAGCAGCCCACTAGCGGAGACGAACACCGGGGAGCTGTTTTTT
>TRBV28|.|TRBJ2-7|.
CASTQGLSIAYEQYF
TGTGCCAGCACACAGGGCCTCTCAATCGCCTACGAGCAGTACTTC
>TRBV19|.|TRBJ1-6|.
CASNSPADSSYNSPLHF
TGTGCCAGTAATTCCCCGGCAGACAGCTCCTATAATTCACCCCTCCACTTT
>TRBV28|.|TRBJ1-6|.
CASWQGSSYNSPLHF
TGTGCCAGCTGGCAGGGGAGTTCCTATAATTCACCCCTCCACTTT
>TRBV7-6|.|TRBJ2-7|.
CASSPGSGTSYEQYF
TGTGCCAGCAGCCCTGGGTCGGGGACCTCCTACGAGCAGTACTTC
>TRBV27|.|TRBJ2-3|.
CASSWAGTTDTQYF
TGTGCCAGCAGTTGGGCGGGGACGACAGATACGCAGTATTTT
>TRBV14|.|TRBJ1-2|.
CASSQGDSTGTYGYTF
TGTGCCAGCAGCCAAGGGGACTCCACGGGGACCTATGGCTACACCTTC
>TRBV29-1|.|TRBJ1-1|.
CSVSKGGGWGNTEAFF
TGCAGCGTGTCAAAAGGGGGAGGGTGGGGGAACACTGAAGCTTTCTTT
>TRBV11-2|.|TRBJ2-7|.
CASSLDGSTYEQYF
TGTGCCAGCAGCTTAGATGGGTCAACCTACGAGCAGTACTTC
>TRBV5-1|TRBD1|TRBJ1-5|.
CASSSGTGGPNQPQHF
TGCGCCAGCAGCTCCGGGACAGGGGGCCCCAATCAGCCCCAGCATTTT
>TRBV5-1|.|TRBJ1-1|.
CASSTGPMNTEAFF
TGCGCCAGCAGCACAGGTCCCATGAACACTGAAGCTTTCTTT
>TRBV5-1|TRBD1|TRBJ1-2|.
CASSLGAPGQGANGYTF
TGCGCCAGCAGCTTGGGGGCGCCGGGACAGGGGGCGAATGGCTACACCTTC
>TRBV27|.|TRBJ2-7|.
CASSSTYHEQYF
TGTGCCAGCAGTTCGACCTACCACGAGCAGTACTTC
>TRBV19|.|TRBJ2-6|.
CASSPGEGSAGANVLTF
TGTGCCAGTAGCCCGGGAGAGGGATCTGCTGGGGCCAACGTCCTGACTTTC
>TRBV7-9|.|TRBJ1-6|.
CASSLPDNSPLHF
TGTGCCAGCAGCTTACCCGATAATTCACCCCTCCACTTT
>TRBV27|TRBD1|TRBJ1-2|.
CASSLMGQGIYGYTF
TGTGCCAGCAGCCTTATGGGACAGGGGATATATGGCTACACCTTC
>TRBV19|.|TRBJ2-7|.
CASSMGGTVYEQYF
TGTGCCAGTAGTATGGGGGGGACAGTCTACGAGCAGTACTTC
>TRBV18|.|TRBJ2-3|.
CASSPQFTDTQYF
TGTGCCAGCTCACCCCAGTTCACAGATACGCAGTATTTT
>TRBV3-1/TRBV3-2|TRBD2|TRBJ2-1|once
CASSLAGEPYNEQFF
TGTGCCAGCAGCCTGGCGGGAGAACCCTACAATGAGCAGTTCTTC
>TRBV28|TRBD1|TRBJ2-7|.
CASSLSPFQGQGAYEQYF
TGTGCCAGCAGTTTATCGCCGTTCCAAGGACAGGGAGCCTACGAGCAGTACTTC
>TRBV10-2|.|TRBJ2-7|.
CASSFGARTYEQYF
TGCGCCAGCTCTTTCGGAGCGAGAACCTACGAGCAGTACTTC
>TRBV4-3|TRBD2|TRBJ2-1|.
CASSQLAGGYNEQFF
TGCGCCAGCAGCCAACTAGCGGGGGGTTACAATGAGCAGTTCTTC
>TRBV9|.|TRBJ2-7|.
CASSPTGYSYEQYF
TGTGCCAGCAGCCCTACAGGGTACTCCTACGAGCAGTACTTC
>TRBV5-1|.|TRBJ2-5|.
CASSFLSQETQYF
TGCGCCAGCAGCTTTCTCAGCCAAGAGACCCAGTACTTC
>TRBV29-1|TRBD2|TRBJ2-1|.
CSVETSGTDYNEQFF
TGCAGCGTTGAAACTAGCGGGACCGACTACAATGAGCAGTTCTTC
>TRBV27|.|TRBJ1-1|.
CASSLKGFTEAFF
TGTGCCAGCAGTTTAAAGGGGTTTACTGAAGCTTTCTTT
>TRBV5-5|.|TRBJ2-1|.
CASSLGFYNEQFF
TGTGCCAGCAGCTTAGGGTTCTACAATGAGCAGTTCTTC
>TRBV7-2|.|TRBJ2-2|.
CASNGNSFPTGELFF
TGTGCCAGCAACGGTAATAGCTTCCCAACCGGGGAGCTGTTTTTT
>TRBV24-1|.|TRBJ2-2|.
CATSDTARATGELFF
TGTGCCACCAGTGACACGGCCAGGGCAACCGGGGAGCTGTTTTTT
>TRBV10-2|.|TRBJ2-5|.
CASRTEFQETQYF
TGCGCCAGCAGGACAGAATTCCAAGAGACCCAGTACTTC
>TRBV30|.|TRBJ2-7|once
CAQARGYEQYF
TGTGCCCAGGCAAGGGGGTACGAGCAGTACTTC
>TRBV28|TRBD2|TRBJ2-3|.
CASTLAGGPEDTQYF
TGTGCCAGCACACTAGCGGGGGGGCCGGAAGATACGCAGTATTTT
>TRBV11-2|TRBD1|TRBJ1-4|.
CASSASTGDEKLFF
TGTGCCAGCAGCGCATCGACAGGGGATGAAAAACTGTTTTTT
>TRBV6-4|TRBD2|TRBJ2-3|.
CAGSDSGSGGADTQYF
TGTGCCGGCAGTGACAGTGGTAGCGGGGGGGCAGATACGCAGTATTTT
>TRBV19|TRBD1|TRBJ1-5|.
CASSIGTGGGNQPQHF
TGTGCCAGTAGTATTGGGACAGGGGGCGGCAATCAGCCCCAGCATTTT
>TRBV3-1/TRBV3-2|TRBD2|TRBJ2-3|.
CASSHLAGEETQYF
TGTGCCAGCAGCCACCTAGCGGGGGAGGAAACGCAGTATTTT
>TRBV25-1|.|TRBJ1-2|.
CASSGQSYGYTF
TGTGCCAGCAGTGGGCAGTCCTATGGCTACACCTTC
>TRBV7-2|.|TRBJ2-4|.
CASSSDGKILAKNIQYF
TGTGCCAGCAGCTCGGACGGCAAAATACTAGCCAAAAACATTCAGTACTTC
>TRBV9|.|TRBJ1-4|once
CASSVESRGGNEKLLF
TGTGCCAGCAGCGTAGAAAGCAGGGGAGGGAATGAAAAACTGCTTTTT
>TRBV10-3|.|TRBJ2-1|.
CATQQGLGRGNEQFF
TGTGCCACTCAGCAGGGGTTAGGTAGAGGAAATGAGCAGTTCTTC
>TRBV29-1|TRBD2|TRBJ2-7|.
CSAKPGLAGSEQYF
TGCAGCGCCAAACCGGGACTAGCGGGGAGCGAGCAGTACTTC
>TRBV6-5|.|TRBJ2-2|.
CASTLPYTNTGELFF
TGTGCCAGCACCCTCCCGTATACGAACACCGGGGAGCTGTTTTTT
>TRBV18|TRBD1|TRBJ2-5|.
CASSPLQGARETQYF
TGTGCCAGCTCACCTCTGCAGGGGGCGCGAGAGACCCAGTACTTC
>TRBV6-2/TRBV6-3|.|TRBJ1-4|.
CASSTRPGSFNEKLFF
TGTGCCAGCAGTACCCGACCAGGCTCTTTTAATGAAAAACTGTTTTTT
>TRBV5-1|.|TRBJ2-4|.
CASSLGGAKNIQYF
TGCGCCAGCAGCTTGGGAGGGGCCAAAAACATTCAGTACTTC
>TRBV3-1/TRBV3-2|TRBD2|TRBJ2-7|.
CASSRGLAVPYEQYF
TGTGCCAGCAGCCGAGGACTAGCGGTTCCATACGAGCAGTACTTC
>TRBV19|TRBD1|TRBJ2-6|.
CASWDRAGTGANVLTF
TGTGCCAGTTGGGACAGGGCAGGTACTGGGGCCAACGTCCTGACTTTC
>TRBV7-2|.|TRBJ2-7|once
CASSLWGASDEQYF
TGTGCCAGCAGCTTATGGGGGGCCTCGGATGAGCAGTACTTC
>TRBV19|.|TRBJ2-3|.
CASSPTGRGDTQYF
TGTGCCAGTAGCCCCACTGGGAGAGGAGATACGCAGTATTTT
>TRBV4-2|TRBD2|TRBJ2-7|.
CASSQEGLAGGPYEQYF
TGTGCCAGCAGCCAAGAAGGTCTGGCGGGAGGGCCTTACGAGCAGTACTTC
>TRBV11-2|TRBD1|TRBJ1-2|.
CASSSTGYGYTF
TGTGCCAGCAGCTCGACAGGGTATGGCTACACCTTC
>TRBV28|.|TRBJ1-4|.
CASSLKGSGTNEKLFF
TGTGCCAGCAGTTTGAAAGGGTCGGGAACTAATGAAAAACTGTTTTTT
>TRBV10-2|TRBD2|TRBJ2-1|.
CASSTSGGAGEQFF
TGCGCCAGCAGTACTAGCGGGGGGGCCGGTGAGCAGTTCTTC